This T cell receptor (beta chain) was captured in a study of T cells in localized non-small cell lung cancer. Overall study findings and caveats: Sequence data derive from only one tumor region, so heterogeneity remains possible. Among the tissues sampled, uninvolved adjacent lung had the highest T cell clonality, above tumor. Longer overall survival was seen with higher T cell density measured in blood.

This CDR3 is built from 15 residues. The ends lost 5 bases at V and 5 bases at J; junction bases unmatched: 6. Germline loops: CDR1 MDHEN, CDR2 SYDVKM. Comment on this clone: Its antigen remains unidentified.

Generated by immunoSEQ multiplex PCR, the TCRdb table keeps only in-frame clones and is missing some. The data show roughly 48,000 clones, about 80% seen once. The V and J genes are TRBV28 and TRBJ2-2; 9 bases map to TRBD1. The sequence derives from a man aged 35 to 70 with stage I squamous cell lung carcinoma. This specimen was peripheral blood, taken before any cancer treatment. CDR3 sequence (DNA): TGTGCCAGCAGTGGGGACAGGGTAGGAACCGGGGAGCTGTTTTTT. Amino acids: CASSGDRVGTGELFF.